The 16 T cell receptor beta chains given below trace back to one sample, sequenced in a study of T cells in Graves' hyperthyroidism and ophthalmopathy. Template material for amplifying TCR beta CDR3 regions consisted of RNA transcripts. In the first-round RT-PCR of the TCR CDR3, the HTBI primer set was used. From the multiplex PCR reads, TCRdb called clonotypes with MiXCR, one entry per CDR3 protein. This repertoire shows approximately 500,000 distinct CDR3 sequences, about half found once; its top ten account for approximately 8.4%. Sequenced material: peripheral blood or thyroid tissue (not recorded which). The origin of the receptors is a woman between 18 and 30 years old with Graves' hyperthyroidism.

The chain has TRBV20-1 and TRBJ2-1; D may be TRBD2 (6 bases). CDR3 size: 14 residues. CDR1 is DFQATT, CDR2 SNEGSKA, per germline (reference sequence). Written as DNA, the CDR3 is TGCAGCGGATCCGGGCTCCGGGGAGGTAGGGAGCAGTTCTTC. Its translation is CSGSGLRGGREQFF.

CDR3 residues: CAISTTRPGDRDNQPQHF. Written as DNA, the CDR3 is TGCGCCATCAGCACTACAAGGCCGGGGGATAGGGACAATCAGCCCCAGCATTTT. The rearrangement links TRBV10-2 to TRBJ1-5; a weak D match, TRBD1 (5 bases). The CDR3 runs to 18 residues. Trimming took off 10 bases at V and 3 bases at J, with 28 bases between the two ends. Germline V gene data show CDR1 as WSHSY and CDR2 as SAAADI.

This clonotype was counted many times. This chain connects TRBV12-5 to TRBJ1-2, with unresolved D. Trimming left V 2 bases short and J 11 bases short, with 12 bases between. This CDR3 is 12 amino acids long. The germline gives CDR1 LGHNT, CDR2 FRNRAP. CDR3 residues: CASGLTTSRYTF. The CDR3 DNA follows: TGTGCTAGTGGTTTGACGACCTCCCGGTACACCTTC.

This clonotype appeared many times. The rearrangement joins TRBV16 to TRBJ1-4; a weak D match, TRBD1 (6 bases). The germline CDR1 and CDR2 sequences are KGHSY and FQNENV. Trimming removed 2 bases from V and 2 bases from J, with 6 bases in between. This CDR3 contains 14 residues. The CDR3: CASSQQGTNEKLFF. The DNA of the CDR3 is TGTGCCAGCAGCCAACAGGGGACTAATGAAAAACTGTTTTTT. Full variable domain (remainder filled in from reference TRBV16 and TRBJ1-4): GEEVAQTPKHLVRGEGQKAKLYCAPIKGHSYVFWYQQVLKNEFKFLISFQNENVFDETGMPKERFSAKCLPNSPCSLEIQATKLEDSAVYFCASSQQGTNEKLFFGSGTQLSVL.

The gene calls are TRBV7-2 and TRBJ2-3; 8 nucleotides align to TRBD2. V lost 7 bases, J lost 1 base, and 7 bases stayed unmatched. CDR1 and CDR2 from the germline V gene are SGHTA and FQGNSA. The CDR3 totals 15 residues. The CDR3 DNA follows: TGTGCCAGCACCGGGGGGGCTAGCGGCACAGATACGCAGTATTTT. This gives the protein CASTGGASGTDTQYF.

This clonotype appeared many times. The chain uses TRBV5-4 and TRBJ1-6; D is unclear. Germline lookup yields CDR1 SGHNT and CDR2 YYREEE (reference sequence). This CDR3 is 16 amino acids long. Deletions cut 5 bases from V and 6 bases from J, with 18 bases between. The CDR3 loop reads CASSVPEKGLNSPLHF. CDR3 DNA sequence: TGTGCCAGCAGTGTCCCGGAGAAAGGCCTTAATTCACCCCTCCACTTT. Together with reference TRBV5-4 and TRBJ1-6, the CDR3 gives the full variable domain: ETGVTQSPTHLIKTRGQQVTLRCSSQSGHNTVSWYQQALGQGPQFIFQYYREEENGRGNFPPRFSGLQFPNYSSELNVNALELDDSALYLCASSVPEKGLNSPLHFGNGTRLTVT.

CDR3 nucleotides: TGCAGTGCTAGAGACCCCAGGTTCGAAGCTTTCTTT. Protein: CSARDPRFEAFF. The chain combines TRBV20-1 with TRBJ1-1; unclear D gene. Deletions cut 0 bases from V and 8 bases from J, with 10 bases between. The CDR3 extends over 12 amino acids. CDR1 is DFQATT, CDR2 SNEGSKA, per germline (reference sequence).

The rearrangement joins TRBV5-8 to TRBJ2-1; no reliable D call. The CDR3 has 13 residues. Germline CDR1 is SGHTS and CDR2 is YDEGEE. Deletions cut 1 base from V and 3 bases from J, with 5 bases between. CDR3: CASSLRGYNEQFF. CDR3 bases: TGTGCCAGCAGCTTGAGAGGCTACAATGAGCAGTTCTTC.

With regard to this clonotype: Being one base from a much bigger clone, this may be a read error. The rearrangement links TRBV7-2 to TRBJ2-2, with unresolved D. Germline-derived CDR1 and CDR2 are SGHTA and FQGNSA. CDR3 length: 14 residues. V lost 5 bases, J lost 7 bases, and 14 bases lay in between. CDR3 residues: CASSHQQYNGELFF. For the CDR3, the DNA is TGTGCCAGCAGCCACCAACAGTACAACGGGGAGCTGTTTTTT.

With regard to this clonotype: The DNA is left out, because the CDR3 cannot be placed on it with certainty; the CDR3 is given as TCRdb lists it. The rearrangement joins TRBV5-1 to TRBJ1-4. The CDR3 spans 14 amino acids, including both terminal residues. The V gene's germline CDR1 is SGHRS and CDR2 YFSETQ. The chain's CDR3 is CASSSGHLMKNCFF.

This clonotype was seen ten or more times. The rearrangement joins TRBV12-3 or TRBV12-4 to TRBJ2-5; 7 bases align to TRBD1. Trimming took 6 bases from V and 1 from J; bases not matched to a gene: 5. CDR3 size: 14 residues. This CDR3 is CASRPRGIQETQYF. The CDR3 DNA reads as TGTGCCAGCAGGCCCAGGGGGATCCAAGAGACCCAGTACTTC.

This clonotype occurred once. The V and J genes are TRBV7-3 and TRBJ2-2, with D uncertain. Trimming took off 5 bases at V and 3 bases at J, with 16 bases between the two ends. Germline V CDR1 and CDR2: SGHTA, FQGTGA. The CDR3 spans 16 residues. In DNA, the CDR3 is TGTGCCAGCAGCCCCCAAGGCTTCCGATACACCGGGGAGCTGTTTTTT. Protein: CASSPQGFRYTGELFF.

A remark on this clonotype: Just one base apart from a much larger clone, this may be a read error. The CDR3 region has the DNA TGTGCCATCAGTGAAGGGCGGGAGAGATTCAATGAGCAGTACTTC. Amino acids: CAISEGRERFNEQYF. The chain joins TRBV10-3 to TRBJ2-7; 7 nucleotides line up with TRBD2. CDR1 is ENHRY and CDR2 is SYGVKD in the germline V gene. This CDR3 is built from 15 residues. The junction had 12 bases not matched to a gene; V was cut back by 3 bases and J by 7 bases.

In its sample, this clonotype was seen many times. V gene TRBV18 combines with J gene TRBJ2-7; 7 nucleotides agree with TRBD2. CDR1 and CDR2 from the germline V gene are KGHSH and LQKENI. The CDR3 has 11 residues. J gave up 7 bases and V 8 bases, and 5 bases lay outside the gene matches. For the CDR3, the DNA is TGTGCCAGCAGCCCCGGGGGGGAGCAGTACTTC. Translation: CASSPGGEQYF.

The chain has TRBV29-1 and TRBJ1-3; no clear D gene. There are 16 residues in the CDR3. In germline, CDR1 is SQVTM, CDR2 ANQGSEA. Deletions cut 8 bases from V and 0 bases from J, with 20 bases between. The CDR3 region has the DNA TGCAGCCAAGATGGGAGGTCGTGGGGCTCTGGAAACACCATATATTTT. This sequence encodes CSQDGRSWGSGNTIYF.

This clonotype was observed a handful of times. The genes are TRBV10-3 and TRBJ2-1; 8 bases line up with TRBD2. Germline loops: CDR1 ENHRY, CDR2 SYGVKD. The CDR3 has 15 residues. V shed 4 bases, J shed 1 base, and the junction held 3 bases outside the gene matches. The CDR3 loop reads CAISAAGGSYNEQFF. The CDR3 nucleotides read TGTGCCATCAGTGCCGCGGGAGGATCCTACAATGAGCAGTTCTTC.